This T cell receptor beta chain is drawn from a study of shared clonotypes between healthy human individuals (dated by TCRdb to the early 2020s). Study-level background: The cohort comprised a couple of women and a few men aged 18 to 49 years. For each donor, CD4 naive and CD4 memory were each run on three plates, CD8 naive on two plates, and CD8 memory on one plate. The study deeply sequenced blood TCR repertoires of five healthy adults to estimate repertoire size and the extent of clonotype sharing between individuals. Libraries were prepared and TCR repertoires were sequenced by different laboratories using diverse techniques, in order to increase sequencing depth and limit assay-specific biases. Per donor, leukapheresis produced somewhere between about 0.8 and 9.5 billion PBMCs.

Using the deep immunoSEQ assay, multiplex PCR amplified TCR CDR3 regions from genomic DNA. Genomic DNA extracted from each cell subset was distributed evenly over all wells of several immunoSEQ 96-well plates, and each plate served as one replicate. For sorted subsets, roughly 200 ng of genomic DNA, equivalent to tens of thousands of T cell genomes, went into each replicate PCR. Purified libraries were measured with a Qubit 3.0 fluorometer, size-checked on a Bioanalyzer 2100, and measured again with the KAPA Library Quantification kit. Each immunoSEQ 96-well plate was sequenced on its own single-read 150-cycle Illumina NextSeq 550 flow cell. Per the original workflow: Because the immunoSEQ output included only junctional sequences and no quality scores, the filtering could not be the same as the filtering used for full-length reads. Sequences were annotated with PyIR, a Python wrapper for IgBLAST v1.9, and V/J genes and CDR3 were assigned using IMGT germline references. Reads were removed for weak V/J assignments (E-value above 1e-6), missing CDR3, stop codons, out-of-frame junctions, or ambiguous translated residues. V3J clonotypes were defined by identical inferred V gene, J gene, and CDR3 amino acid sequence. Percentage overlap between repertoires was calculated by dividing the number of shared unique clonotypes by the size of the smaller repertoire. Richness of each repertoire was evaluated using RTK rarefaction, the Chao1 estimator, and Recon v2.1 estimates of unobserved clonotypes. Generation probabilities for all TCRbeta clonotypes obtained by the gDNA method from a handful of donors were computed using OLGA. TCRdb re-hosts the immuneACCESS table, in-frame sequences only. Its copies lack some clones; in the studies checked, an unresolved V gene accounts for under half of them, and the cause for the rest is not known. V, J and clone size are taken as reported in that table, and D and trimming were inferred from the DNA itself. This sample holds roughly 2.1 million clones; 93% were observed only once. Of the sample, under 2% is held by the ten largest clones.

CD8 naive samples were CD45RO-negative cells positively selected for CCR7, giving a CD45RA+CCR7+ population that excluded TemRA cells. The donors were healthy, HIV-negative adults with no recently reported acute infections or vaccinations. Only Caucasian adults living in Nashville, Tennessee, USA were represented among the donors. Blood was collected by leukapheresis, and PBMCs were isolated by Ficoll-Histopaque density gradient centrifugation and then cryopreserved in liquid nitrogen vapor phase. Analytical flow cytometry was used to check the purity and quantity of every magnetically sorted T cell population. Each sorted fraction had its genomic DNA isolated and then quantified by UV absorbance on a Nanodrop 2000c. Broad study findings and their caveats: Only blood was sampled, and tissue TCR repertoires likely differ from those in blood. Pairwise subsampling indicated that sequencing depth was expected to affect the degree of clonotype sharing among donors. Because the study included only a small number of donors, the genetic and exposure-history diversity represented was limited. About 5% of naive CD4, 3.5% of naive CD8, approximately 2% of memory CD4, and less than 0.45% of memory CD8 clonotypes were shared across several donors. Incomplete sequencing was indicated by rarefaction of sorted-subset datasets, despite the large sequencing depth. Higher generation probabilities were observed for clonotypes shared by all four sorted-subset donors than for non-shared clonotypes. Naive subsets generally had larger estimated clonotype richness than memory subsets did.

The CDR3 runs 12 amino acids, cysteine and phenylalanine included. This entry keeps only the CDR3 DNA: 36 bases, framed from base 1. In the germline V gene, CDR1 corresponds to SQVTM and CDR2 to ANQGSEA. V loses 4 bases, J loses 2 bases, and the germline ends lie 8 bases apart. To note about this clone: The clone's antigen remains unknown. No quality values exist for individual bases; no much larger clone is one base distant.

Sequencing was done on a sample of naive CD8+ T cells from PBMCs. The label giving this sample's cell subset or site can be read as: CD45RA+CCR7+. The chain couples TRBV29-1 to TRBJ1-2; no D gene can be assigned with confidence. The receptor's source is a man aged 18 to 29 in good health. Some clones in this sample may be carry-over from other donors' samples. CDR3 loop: CSVVFRNYGYTF. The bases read TGCAGCGTTGTATTTCGGAACTATGGCTACACCTTC.